Listed below are T cell receptor beta chains from one sample, sequenced in a study of regulatory T cells in long-lasting Graves disease. MiXCR, applied by TCRdb to the multiplex PCR reads, yields one record per CDR3 protein. The sample shows roughly 700,000 distinct CDR3 sequences, about 32% of them seen only once. This specimen was peripheral blood mononuclear cells (PBMCs), taken when the disease was refractory, from a patient treated with antithyroid drugs. Receptor source: a female donor with Graves disease. Each CDR3 is given with its conserved first and last residue. The order of the fields is CDR3 protein, clone size, J gene, V gene. Expanded clones are given a class, and other clones once, few, many or no size at all.

CDR3: CASSWDGLNTGELFF; size: few; J: TRBJ2-2; V: TRBV12-3/TRBV12-4
CDR3: CASGTSGPLWEQYF; size: NA; J: TRBJ2-7; V: TRBV2
CDR3: CASSLSSSGLLEQYF; size: NA; J: TRBJ2-7; V: TRBV27
CDR3: CASKQGAAQPQHF; size: few; J: TRBJ1-5; V: TRBV2
CDR3: CASRNPNSPLHF; size: NA; J: TRBJ1-6; V: TRBV19
CDR3: CASRQYAGAGEAKNIQYF; size: few; J: TRBJ2-4; V: TRBV7-9
CDR3: CASSDEALSYEQYF; size: few; J: TRBJ2-7; V: TRBV6-1
CDR3: CASSYGTNYGCTF; size: few; J: TRBJ1-2; V: TRBV6-5
CDR3: CASSSLGVLNIQYF; size: NA; J: TRBJ2-4; V: TRBV27
CDR3: CASSEALQRQPQHF; size: many; J: TRBJ1-5; V: TRBV2
CDR3: CASSGLGSYEQYF; size: few; J: TRBJ2-7; V: TRBV5-1
CDR3: CASSYRGSGVQETQYF; size: many; J: TRBJ2-5; V: TRBV6-5
CDR3: CASSLKRTGKNTEAFF; size: NA; J: TRBJ1-1; V: TRBV5-4
CDR3: CASSLKAVEAATNEKLFF; size: few; J: TRBJ1-4; V: TRBV5-6
CDR3: CASSQSHQETQYF; size: NA; J: TRBJ2-5; V: TRBV7-2